The 24 T cell receptor beta chains presented below share a single source sample, sequenced in a study of Graves' ophthalmopathy and Graves' hyperthyroidism. RNA transcripts yielded amplified TCR beta CDR3 regions. After a first-round RT-PCR with HTBI primers, a second-round multiplex PCR was run. TCRdb analysed the multiplex PCR reads with MiXCR anew, one entry per CDR3 protein. The repertoire includes 1 million to 1.3 million distinct CDR3 sequences, about 36% of them detected once, and 8.5% to 14% sits in the top ten. Sequencing used peripheral blood or thyroid tissue (not recorded which). The receptors stem from an adult man with Graves' hyperthyroidism.

This clonotype was recorded at least ten times. This sequence joins TRBV11-2 and TRBJ1-1, with 9 bases identical to TRBD1. CDR1 is SGHAT and CDR2 is FQNNGV in the germline V gene. This CDR3 is built from 15 residues. Unmatched junction bases numbered 10, after V lost 7 bases and J lost 4 bases. CDR3 sequence reads: CASTLRGQGGTEAFF. The CDR3 DNA reads TGTGCCAGCACCCTGAGGGGACAGGGTGGCACTGAAGCTTTCTTT.

As to this clonotype: Just one base apart from a much larger clone, this may be a read error. J is TRBJ2-5 and V is TRBV25-1, with TRBD1 matching over 7 bases. The junction had 13 bases not matched to a gene; V was cut back by 3 bases and J by 0 bases. CDR3 length: 18 residues. In germline, CDR1 is MGHDK, CDR2 SYGVNS. The CDR3 DNA follows: TGTGCCAGCAGTGACGTCAACAGGGGCAAACCGTACCAAGAGACCCAGTACTTC. Its protein product is CASSDVNRGKPYQETQYF.

Ten or more counts support this clonotype. The chain joins TRBV12-3 or TRBV12-4 to TRBJ1-1, with D unclear. The CDR3 spans 13 residues. Trimming took 3 bases from V and 8 from J, leaving 13 bases between them. CDR3 sequence: CASSFVALTEAFF. Here the CDR3 DNA reads TGTGCCAGCAGTTTTGTTGCATTAACCGAAGCTTTCTTT.

As to this clonotype: This could be a read error, since a much larger clone is one nucleotide away. The rearrangement links TRBV10-1 to TRBJ2-5; 8 bases match TRBD2. Trimming removed 8 bases from V and 5 bases from J; junction bases left unmatched: 13. This CDR3 contains 15 residues. The germline V gene encodes CDR1 WNHNN and CDR2 SYGVQD (reference sequence). The DNA of the CDR3 is TGCGCCAGCCGATGTCAACGGGGGGGAGTGGAGACCCAGTACTTC. Protein product: CASRCQRGGVETQYF.

This clonotype was seen ten or more times. The rearrangement links TRBV4-2 to TRBJ2-7; D is ambiguous. From germline, CDR1 is LGHNA and CDR2 YNFKEQ. The V end lost 1 base, the J end lost 2 bases, and 6 bases lay between the germline ends. This CDR3 has 13 residues. The CDR3 DNA sequence: TGTGCCAGCAGCCAAGCGGTCCCCTACGAGCAGTACTTC. Its protein product is CASSQAVPYEQYF.

The rearrangement links TRBV2 to TRBJ2-7; D uncertain. CDR3 length: 14 amino acids. CDR1 SNHLY and CDR2 FYNNEI come from the germline V gene. V lost 2 bases to trimming and J lost 2 bases, with 10 bases between them. CDR3: CASSERKRAYEQYF. CDR3 bases: TGTGCCAGCAGTGAAAGGAAAAGGGCCTACGAGCAGTACTTC.

A remark on this clonotype: This may stem from a read error, because a much larger clone lies one nucleotide away. The chain links TRBV4-3 to TRBJ1-6, with D hard to call. The CDR3 is 13 residues long. V gave up 3 bases and J gave up 9 bases, with 9 bases separating them. Germline CDR1 LGHNA, CDR2 YSLEER. For the CDR3, the DNA is TGCGCCAGCAGCCACGGCAGGCTTTCACCCCTCCACTTT. This translates into CASSHGRLSPLHF.

Notes on this clonotype: One end of the junction varies from germline; a read error may be responsible. The gene calls are TRBV10-2 and TRBJ1-1; D perhaps matches TRBD1 (5 bases). CDR1 is WSHSY and CDR2 is SAAADI in the germline V gene. The CDR3 runs 15 residues. The CDR3 sequence: CASSGWGGTNTEAFF. As DNA, the CDR3 is TGTGCCAGCAGCGGCTGGGGCGGAACAAACACTGAAGCTTTCTTT.

This clonotype occurred a few times. The chain uses TRBV29-1 and TRBJ1-4; D call uncertain. The CDR3 is made up of 12 amino acids. From germline, CDR1 is SQVTM and CDR2 ANQGSEA. The germline V and J ends were trimmed by 4 bases and 7 bases, with 10 bases remaining between them. CDR3 sequence reads: CSVAGNIEKLFF. Written as DNA, the CDR3 is TGCAGCGTTGCAGGAAATATTGAAAAACTGTTTTTT.

To note about this clonotype: In this CDR3 the conserved last residue, phenylalanine or tryptophan, is missing, so a read error is likely. The rearrangement uses TRBV20-1 and TRBJ1-6, with no clear D. The germline V and J ends were trimmed by 1 base and 0 bases, with 19 bases remaining between them. CDR3 length: 19 residues. Germline assignment: CDR1 DFQATT and CDR2 SNEGSKA (reference sequence). CDR3 DNA sequence: TGCAGTGCTAGAGTTGGTGAGGGTTCACCAAACTCCTATAATTCACCCCTCCACCTT. Encoded protein: CSARVGEGSPNSYNSPLHL.

This chain joins TRBV7-9 and TRBJ1-3, with no clear D. The V and J ends lost 10 bases and 0 bases respectively, with 10 bases between them. CDR1 and CDR2 (germline): SEHNR, FQNEAQ (reference sequence). The CDR3 contains 13 residues. CDR3 nucleotide sequence: TGTGCCACCCAGGTTCGCTCTGGAAACACCATATATTTT. Amino acid sequence: CATQVRSGNTIYF.

The CDR3 DNA is TGCAGCGCACCGACAGGGATGGGACCCTATGGCTACACCTTC. Protein sequence: CSAPTGMGPYGYTF. The chain combines TRBV29-1 with TRBJ1-2; 7 nucleotides agree with TRBD1. Germline CDR1 is SQVTM and CDR2 is ANQGSEA. V shed 7 bases, J shed 4 bases, and the junction held 12 bases outside the gene matches. The length of the CDR3 is 14 residues.

The J gene is TRBJ2-7, the V gene TRBV29-1, with 9 bases aligning to TRBD1. The germline gives CDR1 SQVTM, CDR2 ANQGSEA. After removal of 6 bases from V and 6 bases from J, the junction contained 6 bases not matched to a gene. The CDR3 is made up of 12 amino acids. CDR3: CSVGTGSLEQYF. CDR3 DNA sequence: TGCAGCGTCGGGACAGGGTCCCTCGAGCAGTACTTC.

This clonotype was found once. One end of the junction is discordant with germline, which a read error may explain. The rearrangement joins TRBV2 to TRBJ1-2, with TRBD1 identical over 8 bases. The CDR3 is made up of 14 amino acids. Germline-derived CDR1 and CDR2 are SNHLY and FYNNEI. The CDR3 bases are TGTGCCTGCAGCGCCCCCGCAGGGGGCAATGGCTACACCTTC. It translates to CACSAPAGGNGYTF.

In this sample, this clonotype turned up many times. For the CDR3, the DNA is TGTGCCAGCAGCAATACAGGGGCGAACACTGAAGCTTTCTTT. It yields the protein CASSNTGANTEAFF. J is TRBJ1-1 and V is TRBV5-6; 7 bases align to TRBD1. In germline, CDR1 is SGHDT, CDR2 YYEEEE. J gave up 1 base and V 4 bases, and 4 bases lay outside the gene matches. This CDR3 has 14 residues.

This clonotype was seen ten or more times. V is TRBV10-3 and J is TRBJ1-1; D is undetermined. Germline assignment: CDR1 ENHRY and CDR2 SYGVKD. V dropped 6 bases and J dropped 2 bases, with 10 bases sitting between them. The length of the CDR3 is 13 residues. The CDR3 region has the DNA TGTGCCATCAGGGACCGAACTAACACTGAAGCTTTCTTT. Its protein product is CAIRDRTNTEAFF.

This clonotype was recorded many times. The gene calls are TRBV7-9 and TRBJ1-1, with D maybe TRBD1 (5 bases). Germline loops: CDR1 SEHNR, CDR2 FQNEAQ (reference sequence). V was trimmed by 5 bases and J by 5 bases, leaving 21 bases between them. The CDR3 has 16 amino acids. The CDR3, as DNA: TGTGCCAGCAGCCCTCCCTCCGACAGCGAGCGGACTGAAGCTTTCTTT. This gives the protein CASSPPSDSERTEAFF. The entire variable domain, with the rest obtained from reference TRBV7-9 and TRBJ1-1, is as follows: DTGVSQNPRHKITKRGQNVTFRCDPISEHNRLYWYRQTLGQGPEFLTYFQNEAQLEKSRLLSDRFSAERPKGSFSTLEIQRTEQGDSAMYLCASSPPSDSERTEAFFGQGTRLTVV.

There are many counts of this clonotype. The chain combines TRBV7-6 with TRBJ2-7; no reliable D call. The germline CDR1 and CDR2 sequences are SGHVS and FNYEAQ. Trimming stripped 1 base from V and 2 bases from J, with 12 bases between. This CDR3 has 15 residues. As DNA, the CDR3 is TGTGCCAGCAGCTTAGGTAGGACGGTCACCTACGAGCAGTACTTC. As protein: CASSLGRTVTYEQYF.

This clonotype was recorded a few times. The V gene is TRBV12-3 or TRBV12-4, the J gene TRBJ1-1; 7 nucleotides align to TRBD1. V trimming: 3 bases; J trimming: 7 bases; junction bases outside the gene matches: 5. This CDR3 has 13 residues. The CDR3 is CASSFTGALEAFF. The CDR3 DNA sequence: TGTGCCAGCAGTTTCACAGGGGCCCTTGAAGCTTTCTTT.

As regards this clonotype: A read error is possible here, since a much larger clone lies one base away. This chain joins TRBV4-2 and TRBJ2-2, with D perhaps matching TRBD2 (6 bases). Trimming stripped 1 base from V and 4 bases from J, with 7 bases between. The germline V gene has CDR1 LGHNA and CDR2 YNFKEQ. The CDR3 has 14 amino acids. This CDR3 reads CASSQAGLTGELFF. The DNA of the CDR3 is TGTGCCAGCAGCCAAGCGGGACTCACCGGGGAGCTGTTTTTT.

This clonotype showed up just a few times. CDR3: CAWSVRGRGAFF. For the CDR3, the DNA is TGTGCCTGGAGTGTAAGGGGCCGTGGGGCTTTCTTT. This rearrangement joins TRBV30 to TRBJ1-1; perhaps TRBD1 as D (5 bases). Between the trimmed V and J ends, which lost 0 bases and 11 bases, there was a span of 13 bases. The CDR3 loop spans 12 amino acids. The V gene's germline CDR1 is GTSNPN and CDR2 SVGIG (reference sequence).

In its sample, this clonotype was seen a few times. The chain has TRBV4-1 and TRBJ2-7; D is possibly TRBD2 (6 bases). The V end lost 0 bases, the J end lost 3 bases, and 12 bases lay between the germline ends. From germline, CDR1 is MGHRA and CDR2 YSYEKL. The CDR3 spans 15 residues. The CDR3 is CASSQERGESYEQYF. CDR3 DNA: TGCGCCAGCAGCCAAGAGCGCGGGGAAAGCTACGAGCAGTACTTC.

This sequence joins TRBV30 and TRBJ2-7; 10 nucleotides line up with TRBD2. V shed 2 bases and J 7 bases; nucleotides not matched to a gene: 5. In germline, CDR1 is GTSNPN, CDR2 SVGIG (reference sequence). The CDR3 extends over 13 amino acids. This CDR3 is CAWSQVLAGEQYF. CDR3 sequence (DNA): TGTGCCTGGAGTCAAGTACTAGCGGGGGAGCAGTACTTC.

V usage is TRBV7-2 and J usage is TRBJ2-7; TRBD2 is a possible D gene (5 bases). CDR1 is SGHTA, CDR2 FQGNSA, per germline. V lost 5 bases to trimming and J lost 6 bases, with 14 bases between them. The CDR3 has 13 amino acids. The CDR3 loop is CASSREHAFEQYF. Here the CDR3 DNA reads TGTGCCAGCAGCCGGGAACATGCCTTCGAGCAGTACTTC.